This T cell receptor (beta chain) was sequenced during a study of Graves' ophthalmopathy and Graves' hyperthyroidism. General study results and limits: Thyroid clonotypes that were expanded above 0.001 frequency mostly also appeared in blood.

Amplification from RNA transcripts yielded the TCR beta CDR3 regions. Following a first-round RT-PCR that used HTBI primers, a second-round multiplex PCR was carried out. TCRdb re-called the multiplex PCR reads with MiXCR, one entry per CDR3 protein. The data contain 300,000 to 400,000 distinct CDR3 sequences, roughly a sixth of them seen just once; the ten biggest clones take up approximately 13%. Serum thyroxine and TRAb, along with clinical symptoms, thyroid ultrasound and orbital computed tomography, were what diagnosis relied on. In the case of this clonotype: Its antigen is still unknown.

There are 14 residues in the CDR3. Germline-derived CDR1 and CDR2 are MDHEN and SYDVKM. V lost 6 bases, J lost 4 bases, and 15 bases lay in between. The sequenced sample consisted of peripheral blood. The genes are TRBV28 and TRBJ1-1; D possibly corresponds to TRBD1 (5 bases). The clonotype comes from an adult man with Graves' ophthalmopathy. The CDR3 nucleotides are TGTGCCAGCAGCCTCAACGTGAGGGGCACTGAAGCTTTCTTT. It specifies CASSLNVRGTEAFF.